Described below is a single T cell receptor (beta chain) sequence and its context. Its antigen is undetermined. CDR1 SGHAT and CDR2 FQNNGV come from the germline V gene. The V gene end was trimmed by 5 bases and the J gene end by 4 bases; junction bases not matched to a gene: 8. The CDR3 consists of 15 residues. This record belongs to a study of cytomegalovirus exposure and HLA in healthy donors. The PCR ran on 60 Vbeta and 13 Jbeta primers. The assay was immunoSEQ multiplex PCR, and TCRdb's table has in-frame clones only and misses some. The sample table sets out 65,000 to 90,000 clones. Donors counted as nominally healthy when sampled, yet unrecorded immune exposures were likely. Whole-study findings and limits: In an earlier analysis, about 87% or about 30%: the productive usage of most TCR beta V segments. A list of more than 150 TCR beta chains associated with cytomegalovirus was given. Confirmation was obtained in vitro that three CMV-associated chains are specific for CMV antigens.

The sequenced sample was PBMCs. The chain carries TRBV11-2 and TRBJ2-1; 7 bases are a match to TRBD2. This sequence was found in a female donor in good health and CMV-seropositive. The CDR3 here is CASSLRDYPYNEQFF. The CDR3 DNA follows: TGTGCCAGCAGCCTCCGGGACTACCCTTACAATGAGCAGTTCTTC.